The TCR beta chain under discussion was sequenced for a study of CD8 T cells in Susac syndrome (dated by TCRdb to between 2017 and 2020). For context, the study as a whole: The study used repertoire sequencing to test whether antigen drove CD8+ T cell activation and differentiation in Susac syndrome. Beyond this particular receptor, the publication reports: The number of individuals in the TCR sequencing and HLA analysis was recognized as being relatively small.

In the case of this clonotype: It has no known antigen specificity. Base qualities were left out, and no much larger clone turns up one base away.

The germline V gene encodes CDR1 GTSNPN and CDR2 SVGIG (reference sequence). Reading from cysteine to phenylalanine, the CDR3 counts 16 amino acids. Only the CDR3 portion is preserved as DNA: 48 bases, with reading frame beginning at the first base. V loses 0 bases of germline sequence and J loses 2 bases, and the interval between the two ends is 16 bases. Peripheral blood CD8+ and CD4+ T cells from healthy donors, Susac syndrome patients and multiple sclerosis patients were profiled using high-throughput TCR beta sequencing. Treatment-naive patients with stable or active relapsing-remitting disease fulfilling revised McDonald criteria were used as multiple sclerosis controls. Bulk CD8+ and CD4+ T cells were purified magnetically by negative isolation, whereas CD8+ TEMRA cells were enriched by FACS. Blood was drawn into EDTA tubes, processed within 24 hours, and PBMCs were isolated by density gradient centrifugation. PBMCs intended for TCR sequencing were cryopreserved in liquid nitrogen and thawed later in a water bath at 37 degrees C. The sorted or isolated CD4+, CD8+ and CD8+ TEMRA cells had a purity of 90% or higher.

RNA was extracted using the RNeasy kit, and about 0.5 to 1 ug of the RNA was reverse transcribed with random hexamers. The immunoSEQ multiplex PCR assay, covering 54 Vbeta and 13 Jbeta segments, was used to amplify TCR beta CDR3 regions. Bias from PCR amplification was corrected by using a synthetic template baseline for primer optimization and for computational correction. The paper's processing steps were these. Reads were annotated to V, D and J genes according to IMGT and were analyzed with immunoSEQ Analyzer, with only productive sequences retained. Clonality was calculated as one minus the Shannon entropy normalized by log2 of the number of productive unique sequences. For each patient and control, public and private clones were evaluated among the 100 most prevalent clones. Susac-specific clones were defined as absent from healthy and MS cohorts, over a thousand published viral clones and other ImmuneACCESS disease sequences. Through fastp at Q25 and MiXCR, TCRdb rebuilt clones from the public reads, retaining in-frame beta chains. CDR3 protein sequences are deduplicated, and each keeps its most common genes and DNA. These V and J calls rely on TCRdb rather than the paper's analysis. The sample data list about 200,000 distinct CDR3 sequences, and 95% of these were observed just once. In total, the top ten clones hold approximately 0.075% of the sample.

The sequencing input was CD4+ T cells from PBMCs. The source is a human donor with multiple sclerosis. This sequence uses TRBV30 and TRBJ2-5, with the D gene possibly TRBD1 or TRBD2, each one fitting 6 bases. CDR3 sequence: CAWSVGSGAPQETQYF. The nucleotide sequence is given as TGTGCCTGGAGTGTAGGTTCGGGGGCACCTCAAGAGACCCAGTACTTC. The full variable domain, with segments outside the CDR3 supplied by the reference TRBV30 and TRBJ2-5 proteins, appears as SQTIHQWPATLVQPVGSPLSLECTVEGTSNPNLYWYRQAAGRGLQLLFYSVGIGQISSEVPQNLSASRPQDRQFILSSKKLLLSDSGFYLCAWSVGSGAPQETQYFGPGTRLLVL.